The entry that follows covers one TCR beta chain sequence. Its target is not known. This sample stems from a study of shared clonotypes between healthy human individuals. Study results and caveats: When naive CD4 clonotypes were compared across a few donors, approximately 4.9% were shared. Large sequencing depth failed to make sorted-subset sequencing complete, rarefaction showed. Sampling was confined to blood; repertoires within tissues likely differ.

Evenly divided among several immunoSEQ plates was the genomic DNA of each subset. Assay used: immunoSEQ multiplex PCR; TCRdb lists only in-frame clones, some missing. The repertoire holds about 2.4 million clones, with over 85% as singletons. This CDR3 has 15 residues. V shed 4 bases and J 4 bases; nucleotides not matched to a gene: 7. Looked up from germline, CDR1 is SGHRS and CDR2 is YFSETQ. Material: naive CD4+ T cells from PBMCs. Subset of the sample: CD45RA+ positively selected. This sequence joins TRBV5-1 and TRBJ1-4; 7 bases map to TRBD1. This receptor was taken from a man aged 18 to 30 in good health. Some clones in this sample may be carry-over from other donors' samples. The CDR3 sequence: CASSVRRDSNEKLFF. The CDR3 nucleotides read TGCGCCAGCAGCGTGCGCCGGGACAGTAATGAAAAACTGTTTTTT.